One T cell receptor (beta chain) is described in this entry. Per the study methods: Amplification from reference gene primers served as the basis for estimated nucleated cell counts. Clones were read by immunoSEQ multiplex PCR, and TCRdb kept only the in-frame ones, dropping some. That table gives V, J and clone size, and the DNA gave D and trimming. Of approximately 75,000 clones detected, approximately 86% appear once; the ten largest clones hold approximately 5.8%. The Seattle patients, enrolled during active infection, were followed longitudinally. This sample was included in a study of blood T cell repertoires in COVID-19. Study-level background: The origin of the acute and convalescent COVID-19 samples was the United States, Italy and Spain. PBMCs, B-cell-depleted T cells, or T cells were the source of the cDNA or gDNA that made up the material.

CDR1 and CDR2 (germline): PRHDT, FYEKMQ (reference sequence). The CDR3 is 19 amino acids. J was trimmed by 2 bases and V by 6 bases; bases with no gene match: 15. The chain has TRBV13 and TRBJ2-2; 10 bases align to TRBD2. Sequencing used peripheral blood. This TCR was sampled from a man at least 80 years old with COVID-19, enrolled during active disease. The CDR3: CASRQMWASGGSNTGELFF. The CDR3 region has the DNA TGTGCCAGCAGGCAAATGTGGGCTAGCGGGGGTAGTAACACCGGGGAGCTGTTTTTT.